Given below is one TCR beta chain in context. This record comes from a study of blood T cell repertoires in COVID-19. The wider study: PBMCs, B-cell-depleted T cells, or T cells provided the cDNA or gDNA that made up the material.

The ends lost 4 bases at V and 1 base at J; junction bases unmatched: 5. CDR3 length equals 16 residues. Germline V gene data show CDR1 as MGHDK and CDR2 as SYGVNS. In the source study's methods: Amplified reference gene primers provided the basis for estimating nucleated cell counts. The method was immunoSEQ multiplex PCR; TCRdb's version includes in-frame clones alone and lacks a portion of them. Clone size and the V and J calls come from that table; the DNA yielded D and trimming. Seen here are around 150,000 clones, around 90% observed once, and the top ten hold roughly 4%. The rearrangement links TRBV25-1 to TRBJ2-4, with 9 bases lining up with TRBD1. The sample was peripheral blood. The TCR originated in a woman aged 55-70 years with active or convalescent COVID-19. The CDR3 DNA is TGTGCCAGCAGTGCTCGACAGGGGGTTGCCAAAAACATTCAGTACTTC. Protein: CASSARQGVAKNIQYF.